Below, 30 T cell receptor beta chains from the same sample are listed, as sequenced in a study of OX40 agonist ivuxolimab in advanced cancers. This table comes from immunoSEQ multiplex PCR, and its TCRdb copy is limited to in-frame clones, with some not included. The sample includes tens of thousands of clones, more than 85% of them seen just once. The material was CD4+ or CD8+ T cells sorted from blood, obtained in a trial of the OX40 agonist ivuxolimab. These receptors were collected from an adult with an advanced solid tumor such as melanoma, head and neck, liver or kidney cancer.

The chain is built from TRBV5-1 and TRBJ2-6; tentative D call: TRBD2 (5 bases). The V gene lost 1 base and the J gene lost 0 bases, with 14 bases spanning the gap. CDR1 and CDR2 from the germline V gene are SGHRS and YFSETQ. CDR3 length: 18 residues. DNA of the CDR3: TGCGCCAGCAGCTTGAAGGGTCTAGCTCCCTCTGGGGCCAACGTCCTGACTTTC. Translation: CASSLKGLAPSGANVLTF.

This sequence joins TRBV4-2 and TRBJ2-1; no clear D. The length of the CDR3 is 13 residues. V was cut by 6 bases and J by 5 bases, with 11 bases left in between. The germline V gene encodes CDR1 LGHNA and CDR2 YNFKEQ. In nucleotides, the CDR3 is TGTGCCAGCAGGTCGGTGCGGCACAATGAGCAGTTCTTC. Protein: CASRSVRHNEQFF.

The chain is built from TRBV7-3 and TRBJ2-7; 7 positions match TRBD2. From germline, CDR1 is SGHTA and CDR2 FQGTGA. The CDR3 totals 15 residues. V shed 1 base and J 3 bases; nucleotides not matched to a gene: 6. CDR3 nucleotides: TGTGCCAGCAGCTTAAACGGACTAGTAGGCTACGAGCAGTACTTC. This gives the protein CASSLNGLVGYEQYF. Full variable domain (missing parts from reference TRBV7-3 and TRBJ2-7): GAGVSQTPSNKVTEKGKYVELRCDPISGHTALYWYRQSLGQGPEFLIYFQGTGAADDSGLPNDRFFAVRPEGSVSTLKIQRTERGDSAVYLCASSLNGLVGYEQYFGPGTRLTVT.

The chain recombines TRBV10-1 with TRBJ2-1; 9 positions agree with TRBD2. Unmatched junction bases numbered 6, after V lost 6 bases and J lost 3 bases. The CDR3 is 15 residues long. Per germline, CDR1 WNHNN and CDR2 SYGVQD (reference sequence). The CDR3 bases are TGCGCCAGCAGCCTAGGACTAGCGAACTACAATGAGCAGTTCTTC. Translating it yields CASSLGLANYNEQFF.

Concerning this clone: Other DNA sequences in the same sample also yield this CDR3. This chain connects TRBV5-6 to TRBJ2-6; D not certain. The CDR3 is 15 amino acids. CDR1 and CDR2 (germline): SGHDT, YYEEEE. V shed 0 bases and J shed 1 base, with 5 bases lying between them. This chain's CDR3 is CASSLEGSGANVLTF. CDR3 sequence (DNA): TGTGCCAGCAGCTTGGAAGGGTCTGGGGCCAACGTCCTGACTTTC.

The chain couples TRBV6-6 to TRBJ1-1; no clear D gene. The germline V gene encodes CDR1 MNHNY and CDR2 SVGAGI (reference sequence). The CDR3 runs 14 residues. V lost 2 bases and J 4 bases, leaving 11 bases between the germline ends. The DNA of the CDR3 is TGTGCCAGCAGTTACGGTGAGGTGGGCACTGAAGCTTTCTTT. Translated: CASSYGEVGTEAFF.

DNA of the CDR3: TGTGCCAGCAGCTTACAGGGACAGGTTATCACTGAAGCTTTCTTT. It specifies CASSLQGQVITEAFF. The chain couples TRBV7-3 to TRBJ1-1, with 8 bases matching TRBD1. V shed 2 bases and J 4 bases; nucleotides not matched to a gene: 6. This CDR3 has 15 amino acids. Germline CDR1 reads SGHTA; CDR2 reads FQGTGA.

The rearrangement links TRBV25-1 to TRBJ2-7, with D perhaps assigned TRBD1 or TRBD2 (5 bases each). Trimming took 7 bases from V and 5 from J, leaving 21 bases between them. The CDR3 contains 15 residues. The germline gives CDR1 MGHDK, CDR2 SYGVNS. CDR3 nucleotide sequence: TGTGCCAGCACCTTCGGGGCCAGGGTTATCCACGAGCAGTACTTC. Protein sequence: CASTFGARVIHEQYF.

V and J are TRBV28 and TRBJ1-5; D not certain. The length of the CDR3 is 11 residues. The V and J ends lost 2 bases and 6 bases respectively, with 2 bases between them. The germline CDR1 and CDR2 sequences are MDHEN and SYDVKM. The CDR3 nucleotides are TGTGCCAGCAGTTTAGGTCAGCCCCAGCATTTT. Translating it yields CASSLGQPQHF.

This clone came up once. The chain carries TRBV7-6 and TRBJ2-5; a possible D gene is TRBD1 (6 bases). This CDR3 region has 14 residues. V lost 0 bases to trimming and J lost 5 bases, with 10 bases between them. The V gene's germline CDR1 is SGHVS and CDR2 FNYEAQ. CDR3 nucleotides: TGTGCCAGCAGCTTAGCGCTTAGGGGGGAGACCCAGTACTTC. It is translated as CASSLALRGETQYF.

The genes are TRBV9 and TRBJ1-3; D uncertain. Germline V gives CDR1 SGDLS, CDR2 YYNGEE. V lost 0 bases to trimming and J lost 0 bases, with 10 bases between them. CDR3 length: 16 residues. CDR3 nucleotide sequence: TGTGCCAGCAGCGTAGAAGCAGGCTTCTCTGGAAACACCATATATTTT. This gives the protein CASSVEAGFSGNTIYF. The full variable domain, its missing parts supplied by reference TRBV9 and TRBJ1-3, is DSGVTQTPKHLITATGQRVTLRCSPRSGDLSVYWYQQSLDQGLQFLIQYYNGEERAKGNILERFSAQQFPDLHSELNLSSLELGDSALYFCASSVEAGFSGNTIYFGEGSWLTVV.

The chain employs TRBV18 and TRBJ2-3; tentatively, D is TRBD2 (5 bases). CDR3 length: 13 residues. V dropped 5 bases and J dropped 9 bases, with 15 bases sitting between them. Germline lookup yields CDR1 KGHSH and CDR2 LQKENI. The CDR3 DNA sequence: TGTGCCAGCTCAGTACTAGATGCCGCGACGCAGTATTTT. Translated, it gives CASSVLDAATQYF.

On this clone: A read error may account for a junction end that differs from germline. The rearrangement links TRBV7-3 to TRBJ1-1; weak D call: TRBD1 (6 bases). The CDR3 sequence is 15 residues long. CDR1 is SGHTA, CDR2 FQGTGA, per germline. CDR3 bases: TGTGCCAGCAGCCTAACTGTTACAGGGCAGAGTGAAGCTTTCTTT. It translates to CASSLTVTGQSEAFF.

V is TRBV5-1 and J is TRBJ1-1, with D possibly being TRBD1 (5 bases). The CDR3 runs 13 residues. Trimming shortened V by 3 bases and J by 6 bases, and 12 bases separated the two germline ends. Looked up from germline, CDR1 is SGHRS and CDR2 is YFSETQ. CDR3: CASSSSRTPEAFF. For the CDR3, the DNA is TGCGCCAGCAGCTCCAGCAGGACACCTGAAGCTTTCTTT.

The chain combines TRBV7-3 with TRBJ1-1; 9 bases fit TRBD1. The CDR3 has 15 residues. Germline CDR1 SGHTA, CDR2 FQGTGA. Trimming cost V 6 bases and J 1 base; bases outside gene matches: 6. The CDR3 protein is CASSRTGVGNTEAFF. The CDR3 DNA follows: TGTGCCAGCAGTCGGACAGGGGTGGGGAACACTGAAGCTTTCTTT.

J is TRBJ2-5 and V is TRBV4-3, with a tentative D call TRBD1 (6 bases). The CDR3 contains 13 residues. Trimming pared 1 base from V and 3 bases from J, leaving 6 bases between. Germline CDR1 reads LGHNA; CDR2 reads YSLEER. The CDR3 DNA reads as TGCGCCAGCAGCCAAGGGGACAAAGAGACCCAGTACTTC. Its protein product is CASSQGDKETQYF.

Of note for this clone: The same CDR3 also results from other DNA sequences found in this sample. The V and J genes are TRBV19 and TRBJ1-5, with a tentative D call TRBD1 (5 bases). The CDR3 totals 13 residues. Germline loops: CDR1 LNHDA, CDR2 SQIVND (reference sequence). V lost 9 bases and J lost 0, with 9 bases in between. The CDR3 nucleotides are TGTGCCAGCCGGGGGATTAGCAATCAGCCCCAGCATTTT. Encoded protein: CASRGISNQPQHF. The full variable domain, in which reference TRBV19 and TRBJ1-5 provide the parts outside the CDR3, is DGGITQSPKYLFRKEGQNVTLSCEQNLNHDAMYWYRQDPGQGLRLIYYSQIVNDFQKGDIAEGYSVSREKKESFPLTVTSAQKNPTAFYLCASRGISNQPQHFGDGTRLSIL.

The chain is built from TRBV2 and TRBJ1-1; 8 bases are a match to TRBD1. V gave up 4 bases and J gave up 0 bases; unmatched junction bases: 10. This CDR3 is 17 amino acids long. Germline CDR1 is SNHLY and CDR2 is FYNNEI. Here the CDR3 DNA reads TGTGCCAGCAGTGTTTCCCCAGGGGGCCTAATGAACACTGAAGCTTTCTTT. Amino acids: CASSVSPGGLMNTEAFF. The full variable domain, completed using reference TRBV2 and TRBJ1-1, is EPEVTQTPSHQVTQMGQEVILRCVPISNHLYFYWYRQILGQKVEFLVSFYNNEISEKSEIFDDQFSVERPDGSNFTLKIRSTKLEDSAMYFCASSVSPGGLMNTEAFFGQGTRLTVV.

V and J are TRBV5-1 and TRBJ2-7; 11 positions agree with TRBD2. Germline loops: CDR1 SGHRS, CDR2 YFSETQ. There are 16 residues in the CDR3. The V segment lost 4 bases and the J segment 3 bases; nucleotides outside the gene matches: 9. The CDR3 bases are TGCGCCAGCAGCGCGCGGACTAGCGGGCGCCACTACGAGCAGTACTTC. It translates to CASSARTSGRHYEQYF.

This clone was observed a handful of times. This sequence joins TRBV5-1 and TRBJ2-7; 7 nucleotides agree with TRBD1. V shed 0 bases, J shed 3 bases, and the junction held 9 bases outside the gene matches. The CDR3 covers 16 residues. The germline gives CDR1 SGHRS, CDR2 YFSETQ. The CDR3 DNA reads as TGCGCCAGCAGCTTGGGAGGGGGCGGGTCAGGCTACGAGCAGTACTTC. It codes for CASSLGGGGSGYEQYF.

There are a few counts of this clone. The sample holds other DNA sequences that translate to the same CDR3. J is TRBJ1-1 and V is TRBV2; 8 nucleotides match TRBD1. Germline CDR1 SNHLY, CDR2 FYNNEI. V trimming: 5 bases; J trimming: 4 bases; junction bases outside the gene matches: 3. This CDR3 has 13 residues. The chain's CDR3 is CASSQGAGTEAFF. In DNA, the CDR3 is TGTGCCAGCAGTCAGGGGGCAGGCACTGAAGCTTTCTTT.

The chain links TRBV20-1 to TRBJ1-4; D remains unclear. The V and J ends lost 1 base and 12 bases respectively, with 9 bases between them. CDR3 size: 11 residues. Germline-derived CDR1 and CDR2 are DFQATT and SNEGSKA (reference sequence). The DNA for the CDR3 is TGCAGTGCTAGAGGACCATGGGAACTGTTTTTT. Residues: CSARGPWELFF.

The chain employs TRBV19 and TRBJ1-2; 7 nucleotides agree with TRBD1. Germline-derived CDR1 and CDR2 are LNHDA and SQIVND (reference sequence). The CDR3 covers 17 residues. Germline trimming cut 5 bases from V and 0 bases from J; bases unmatched to any gene: 12. The CDR3 here is CASSPSTGLWANYGYTF. The CDR3 DNA is TGTGCCAGTAGTCCATCGACAGGGTTGTGGGCTAACTATGGCTACACCTTC.

The chain uses TRBV5-1 and TRBJ2-3; 7 bases map to TRBD2. The ends lost 2 bases at V and 5 bases at J; junction bases unmatched: 11. The CDR3 consists of 16 residues. Per the germline V gene, CDR1 is SGHRS and CDR2 is YFSETQ. CDR3 in DNA: TGCGCCAGCAGCTTCCGGGACGGGGGGTCGGAAGATACGCAGTATTTT. Protein product: CASSFRDGGSEDTQYF. Full variable domain (outside the CDR3, taken from reference TRBV5-1 and TRBJ2-3): KAGVTQTPRYLIKTRGQQVTLSCSPISGHRSVSWYQQTPGQGLQFLFEYFSETQRNKGNFPGRFSGRQFSNSRSEMNVSTLELGDSALYLCASSFRDGGSEDTQYFGPGTRLTVL.

This rearrangement joins TRBV11-2 to TRBJ2-3; D is perhaps TRBD2 (6 bases). This CDR3 is 15 amino acids long. Trimming stripped 4 bases from V and 4 bases from J, with 15 bases between. Germline values: CDR1 SGHAT, CDR2 FQNNGV. The chain's CDR3 is CASSSLVGGADTQYF. The CDR3 DNA follows: TGTGCCAGCAGCTCCCTAGTAGGAGGGGCAGATACGCAGTATTTT.

The chain joins TRBV5-1 to TRBJ2-5; 7 positions match TRBD2. Matching the DNA end better, TRBJ2-7 makes the J call doubtful. The germline V gene encodes CDR1 SGHRS and CDR2 YFSETQ. The CDR3 length is 15 residues. This CDR3 is CASSLPRESRYEQYF. The CDR3 DNA sequence: TGCGCCAGCAGCTTGCCGCGGGAGTCCCGATACGAGCAGTACTTC.

About this clone itself: Other DNA sequences in this sample translate to the same CDR3. This rearrangement joins TRBV9 to TRBJ2-7; D not certain. This CDR3 contains 14 residues. Germline V lookup: CDR1 SGDLS, CDR2 YYNGEE. Trimming stripped 2 bases from V and 0 bases from J, with 9 bases between. CDR3 in DNA: TGTGCCAGCAGCGTGGTTGGCAGCTCCTACGAGCAGTACTTC. It specifies CASSVVGSSYEQYF.

This clone was seen a single time. This sample includes further DNA sequences coding for the same CDR3. This rearrangement joins TRBV20-1 to TRBJ2-7; D unresolved. V was cut by 1 base and J by 3 bases, with 4 bases left in between. Per the germline V gene, CDR1 is DFQATT and CDR2 is SNEGSKA (reference sequence). The CDR3 is made up of 11 amino acids. The CDR3 nucleotides are TGCAGTGCTAGAGTAGGCTACGAGCAGTACTTC. This encodes CSARVGYEQYF.

There are a few counts of this clone. J is TRBJ2-7 and V is TRBV11-3, with 7 bases lining up with TRBD1. There are 14 residues in the CDR3. Germline CDR1 is SGHNT and CDR2 is YENEEA. Unmatched junction bases numbered 2, after V lost 3 bases and J lost 0 bases. For the CDR3, the DNA is TGTGCCAGCAGCTTGAGGGACAGCTCCTACGAGCAGTACTTC. The encoded protein is CASSLRDSSYEQYF.

This clone was seen only once. The V and J genes are TRBV13 and TRBJ2-5, with a tentative D call TRBD2 (5 bases). Per germline, CDR1 PRHDT and CDR2 FYEKMQ (reference sequence). The germline V and J ends were trimmed by 1 base and 4 bases, with 10 bases remaining between them. This CDR3 is built from 14 residues. In DNA form, the CDR3 reads TGTGCCAGCAGCTTAGCGGGAAGAGCAGAGACCCAGTACTTC. This sequence encodes CASSLAGRAETQYF.